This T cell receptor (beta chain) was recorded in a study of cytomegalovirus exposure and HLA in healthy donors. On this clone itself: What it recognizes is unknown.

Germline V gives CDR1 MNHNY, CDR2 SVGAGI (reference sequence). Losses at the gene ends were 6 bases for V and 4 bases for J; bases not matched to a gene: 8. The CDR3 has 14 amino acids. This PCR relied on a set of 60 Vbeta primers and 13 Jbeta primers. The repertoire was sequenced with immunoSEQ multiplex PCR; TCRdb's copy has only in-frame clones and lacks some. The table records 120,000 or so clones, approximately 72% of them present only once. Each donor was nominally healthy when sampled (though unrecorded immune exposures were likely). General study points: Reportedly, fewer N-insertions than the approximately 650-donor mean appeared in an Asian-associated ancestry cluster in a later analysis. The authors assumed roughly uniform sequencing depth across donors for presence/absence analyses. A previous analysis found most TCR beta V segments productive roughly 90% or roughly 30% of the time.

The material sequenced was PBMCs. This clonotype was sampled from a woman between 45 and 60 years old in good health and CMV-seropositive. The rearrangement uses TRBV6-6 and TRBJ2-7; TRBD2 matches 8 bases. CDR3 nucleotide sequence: TGTGCCAGCAGAGGACCGGGACTAGGTTACGAGCAGTACTTC. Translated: CASRGPGLGYEQYF.